This TCR beta chain was obtained from a study of shared clonotypes between healthy human individuals. The CDR3 sequence is 15 residues long. The V segment lost 1 base and the J segment 4 bases; nucleotides outside the gene matches: 3. Germline CDR1 reads SGHNT; CDR2 reads YYREEE (reference sequence). Execution of the assay was at deep level. An approximately 200 ng quantity of DNA, about 30,000 T cell genomes, went into the sorted-subset replicate PCRs. Here immunoSEQ multiplex PCR was the method, and the copy in TCRdb shows in-frame clones only, minus some. The sample includes over a million clones, 96% seen only once; the top ten take approximately 1.2%. All donors qualified as healthy HIV-negative adults and had experienced no recent acute infections or vaccinations. Everyone who donated was a Caucasian adult who lived in Nashville, Tennessee.

Sequencing was performed on naive CD4+ T cells sorted from blood. The subset denotes: CD45RA+ positively selected. This clonotype was sampled from a man aged 25 to 45 in good health. J is TRBJ2-1 and V is TRBV5-4; the match to TRBD1 covers 9 bases. CDR3 coding DNA: TGTGCCAGCAGCTTGCCCGGGACAGGGTACAATGAGCAGTTCTTC. It codes for CASSLPGTGYNEQFF.